Below are 18 T cell receptor beta chains sequenced from a single sample in a study of regulatory T cells in long-lasting Graves disease. This sample's time point: newly diagnosed GD, antithyroid drugs for less than 3 months. Extracted PBMC RNA gave rise to the TCR library. With iRepertoire HTBI primers and Arm-PCR of CDR3 regions, TCR beta libraries were built. TCRdb re-called the multiplex PCR reads with MiXCR, one entry per CDR3 protein. This table has approximately 400,000 distinct CDR3 sequences, under 15% appearing once. This sample was shared with a second study, whose subject was T cells in Graves' hyperthyroidism and ophthalmopathy.

The source was peripheral blood mononuclear cells (PBMCs), collected at new diagnosis, from a patient treated with antithyroid drugs. All receptors come from a woman aged 25 to 39 with Graves disease.

This clonotype was counted ten times or more. This chain uses TRBV30 with TRBJ2-1; D unclear. The germline CDR1 and CDR2 sequences are GTSNPN and SVGIG (reference sequence). The ends were cut back, 5 bases at V and 0 bases at J, with 8 bases in the middle. The CDR3 contains 13 residues. The DNA of the CDR3 is TGTGCCTGGGACTTAAGCTCCTACAATGAGCAGTTCTTC. As protein: CAWDLSSYNEQFF.

The V gene is TRBV6-1, the J gene TRBJ2-2; tentative D call: TRBD2 (5 bases). Germline lookup yields CDR1 MNHNS and CDR2 SASEGT. CDR3 size: 15 residues. Trimming cost V 4 bases and J 1 base, with 10 bases left between them. The CDR3 DNA reads as TGTGCCAGCAGTGCAAAGCGGTTGAACACCGGGGAGCTGTTTTTT. Residues: CASSAKRLNTGELFF.

The table lists this clonotype with many counts. The CDR3 spells CASSFDGTVESEAFF. CDR3 sequence (DNA): TGTGCCAGCAGCTTTGATGGGACGGTTGAATCTGAAGCTTTCTTT. The chain joins TRBV11-1 to TRBJ1-1, with a tentative D call TRBD1 (5 bases). This CDR3 comprises 15 residues. Germline CDR1 reads SGHAT; CDR2 reads FQDESV (reference sequence). V was pared by 3 bases and J by 6 bases, with 17 bases between. The whole variable domain, remainder taken from reference TRBV11-1 and TRBJ1-1, is EAEVAQSPRYKITEKSQAVAFWCDPISGHATLYWYRQILGQGPELLVQFQDESVVDDSQLPKDRFSAERLKGVDSTLKIQPAELGDSAMYLCASSFDGTVESEAFFGQGTRLTVV.

In this sample, this clonotype turned up many times. V is TRBV11-2 and J is TRBJ1-3; no clear D. Germline V gene lookup returns CDR1 SGHAT and CDR2 FQNNGV. V was shortened by 5 bases and J by 9 bases, with 8 bases between the two germline ends. The CDR3 has 11 residues. CDR3 in DNA: TGTGCCAGCAGCCGAACTAGCACCATATATTTT. Its translation: CASSRTSTIYF.

This chain links TRBV27 with TRBJ2-7; maybe TRBD1 (6 bases). Germline CDR1 and CDR2: MNHEY and SMNVEV (reference sequence). The V gene lost 5 bases and the J gene lost 7 bases, with 18 bases spanning the gap. The CDR3 is 14 amino acids. CDR3 in DNA: TGTGCCAGCAGTCCTCATACAGGGCTTAGGGAGCAGTACTTC. Translation gives CASSPHTGLREQYF.

This clonotype was observed at least ten times. This chain joins TRBV12-3 or TRBV12-4 and TRBJ1-2, with D perhaps matching TRBD1 (6 bases). The ends were cut back, 6 bases at V and 10 bases at J, with 18 bases in the middle. The CDR3 length is 13 residues. CDR3 nucleotide sequence: TGTGCCAGCAGGAACAGGGTGGGACCCCCCTACACCTTC. Residues: CASRNRVGPPYTF.

The V call is TRBV9, the J call TRBJ2-1; 11 bases line up with TRBD2. This CDR3 is built from 15 residues. Germline CDR1 SGDLS, CDR2 YYNGEE. Trimming at V came to 3 bases and at J to 6 bases, leaving 5 bases not matched to a gene. In nucleotides, the CDR3 is TGTGCCAGCAGCGATAGCGGGAGGGCCACCAATGAGCAGTTCTTC. Translated: CASSDSGRATNEQFF. Drawing the rest from reference TRBV9 and TRBJ2-1, the complete variable domain is DSGVTQTPKHLITATGQRVTLRCSPRSGDLSVYWYQQSLDQGLQFLIQYYNGEERAKGNILERFSAQQFPDLHSELNLSSLELGDSALYFCASSDSGRATNEQFFGPGTRLTVL.

This clonotype came up many times. The gene calls are TRBV29-1 and TRBJ1-5; 7 bases map to TRBD1. This CDR3 has 17 amino acids. Looked up from germline, CDR1 is SQVTM and CDR2 is ANQGSEA. V lost 5 bases, J lost 0 bases, and 13 bases stayed unmatched. The CDR3 region is CSVLGERGPDSNQPQHF. The CDR3 DNA is TGCAGCGTTCTGGGGGAAAGGGGGCCTGATAGCAATCAGCCCCAGCATTTT.

This clonotype came up many times. The chain carries TRBV4-1 and TRBJ2-5; TRBD2 is a possible D gene (6 bases). The CDR3 extends over 14 amino acids. The germline V gene has CDR1 MGHRA and CDR2 YSYEKL. V was cut by 5 bases and J by 5 bases, with 15 bases left in between. The CDR3 sequence is CASSGRGLLETQYF. CDR3 nucleotides: TGCGCCAGCAGCGGACGTGGACTACTGGAGACCCAGTACTTC.

The chain has TRBV13 and TRBJ2-1; D may be TRBD1 (5 bases). V lost 4 bases, J lost 7 bases, and 20 bases lay in between. The V gene's germline CDR1 is PRHDT and CDR2 FYEKMQ (reference sequence). This CDR3 has 16 amino acids. This CDR3 reads CASSSRSDRTRNEQFF. The CDR3 DNA reads as TGTGCCAGCAGCTCCCGTTCCGACAGAACCCGGAATGAGCAGTTCTTC.

In this sample, this clonotype turned up once. The chain joins TRBV13 to TRBJ2-7; D might be TRBD1 (5 bases). The CDR3 runs to 18 residues. The V end was cut by 6 bases, the J end by 3 bases, with 27 bases between. CDR1 is PRHDT, CDR2 FYEKMQ, per germline (reference sequence). The CDR3 loop reads CASSSGSRRGKGNYEQYF. The CDR3 bases are TGTGCCAGCAGTTCCGGTTCCAGGCGAGGCAAGGGGAACTACGAGCAGTACTTC.

The chain is built from TRBV15 and TRBJ1-6; 9 positions match TRBD1. Germline V gene data show CDR1 as LNHNV and CDR2 as YYDKDF (reference sequence). This CDR3 contains 15 residues. After removal of 7 bases from V and 7 bases from J, the junction contained 8 bases not matched to a gene. In nucleotides, the CDR3 is TGTGCCACCACGATGGACAGGGGAATCAATTCACCCCTCCACTTT. Its protein product is CATTMDRGINSPLHF. The full variable domain, its missing parts supplied by reference TRBV15 and TRBJ1-6, is DAMVIQNPRYQVTQFGKPVTLSCSQTLNHNVMYWYQQKSSQAPKLLFHYYDKDFNNEADTPDNFQSRRPNTSFCFLDIRSPGLGDTAMYLCATTMDRGINSPLHFGNGTRLTVT.

This rearrangement joins TRBV25-1 to TRBJ2-1; 9 nucleotides match TRBD2. Trimming at V came to 7 bases and at J to 9 bases, leaving 13 bases not matched to a gene. CDR1 and CDR2 from the germline V gene are MGHDK and SYGVNS. The CDR3 extends over 15 amino acids. The CDR3, as DNA: TGTGCCAGCATGGGTCTAGCGGGGAGATGGGGTGAGCAGTTCTTC. Protein product: CASMGLAGRWGEQFF.

This clonotype was detected many times. CDR3 nucleotides: TGTGCCAGCAGCCCAGCGGAGGCCGGGGAGCTGTTTTTT. Its translation: CASSPAEAGELFF. The chain has TRBV7-3 and TRBJ2-2; D may be TRBD2 (5 bases). In germline, CDR1 is SGHTA, CDR2 FQGTGA. This CDR3 is built from 13 residues. The V gene lost 5 bases and the J gene lost 6 bases, with 10 bases spanning the gap.

This clonotype was observed at least ten times. The chain joins TRBV28 to TRBJ2-5; D call uncertain. Trimming left V 2 bases short and J 2 bases short, with 9 bases between. Germline V gene data show CDR1 as MDHEN and CDR2 as SYDVKM. This CDR3 spans 14 amino acids. The CDR3 sequence: CASSLEQEQETQYF. DNA for the CDR3: TGTGCCAGCAGTTTAGAGCAAGAGCAAGAGACCCAGTACTTC.

The chain couples TRBV5-1 to TRBJ2-1; the match to TRBD2 covers 13 bases. This CDR3 contains 19 residues. In germline, CDR1 is SGHRS, CDR2 YFSETQ. Losses at the gene ends were 2 bases for V and 4 bases for J; bases not matched to a gene: 12. Here the CDR3 reads CASSLTRSGLAGSYNEQFF. The CDR3 DNA follows: TGCGCCAGCAGCTTAACTAGGTCGGGACTAGCGGGGTCATACAATGAGCAGTTCTTC.

This chain uses TRBV18 with TRBJ1-6; 8 bases match TRBD1. The CDR3 loop spans 16 amino acids. Germline V gene sequence: CDR1 KGHSH, CDR2 LQKENI. After removal of 3 bases from V and 2 bases from J, the junction contained 3 bases not matched to a gene. CDR3 sequence reads: CASSPRTGTYNSPLHF. The CDR3 DNA is TGTGCCAGCTCACCCCGGACAGGGACCTATAATTCACCCCTCCACTTT. The entire variable domain, with the rest obtained from reference TRBV18 and TRBJ1-6, is as follows: NAGVMQNPRHLVRRRGQEARLRCSPMKGHSHVYWYRQLPEEGLKFMVYLQKENIIDESGMPKERFSAEFPKEGPSILRIQQVVRGDSAAYFCASSPRTGTYNSPLHFGNGTRLTVT.

This clonotype was counted many times. The rearrangement links TRBV19 to TRBJ1-3; 10 bases fit TRBD1. The ends lost 4 bases at V and 0 bases at J; junction bases unmatched: 9. In germline, CDR1 is LNHDA, CDR2 SQIVND (reference sequence). The CDR3 is made up of 18 amino acids. CDR3 DNA: TGTGCCAGTAGTAAGGGACAGGGGAGAGGGTACTCTGGAAACACCATATATTTT. Translating gives CASSKGQGRGYSGNTIYF.